The clone carrying this TCR beta chain was counted once. Across 20 to 25 US areas, participants ranged in age from about 18 to 100 years. The study assigned cohorts using participant-reported clinical history. This record comes from a study of blood T cell repertoires in COVID-19. Study information: In each case, the material was cDNA or gDNA derived from T cells, B-cell-depleted T cells, or PBMCs.

This CDR3 spans 16 amino acids. V gave up 2 bases and J gave up 1 base; unmatched junction bases: 7. The germline V gene encodes CDR1 MNHEY and CDR2 SVGEGT. Original analysis: How many nucleated cells were present was estimated from reference gene primer amplification. The repertoire was sequenced with immunoSEQ multiplex PCR; TCRdb's copy has only in-frame clones and lacks some. V, J and clone size are taken as reported in that table, and D and trimming were inferred from the DNA itself. Among 310,000 or so clones listed, 90% were seen once. The chain is built from TRBV6-2 or TRBV6-3 and TRBJ1-2, with 7 bases identical to TRBD1. This TCR was recovered from a woman aged 25-40 years who had recovered from COVID-19. Sequencing was done on a sample of PBMCs or T cells enriched from blood (not recorded which). CDR3 coding DNA: TGTGCCAGCAGTTACCCGAACAGGGGAGGTAACTATGGCTACACCTTC. Encoded protein: CASSYPNRGGNYGYTF.